The entry below gives a single TCR beta chain sequence along with its context. These data are taken from a study of blood T cell repertoires in COVID-19. Overall study context: Samples came from the United States, Italy and Spain, spanning acute and convalescent COVID-19.

Data came from immunoSEQ multiplex PCR; TCRdb stores just in-frame clones and leaves some out. Among under 60,000 clones listed, about four fifths were seen once. Germline V lookup: CDR1 SGHTA, CDR2 FQGNSA. The junction had 7 bases not matched to a gene; V was cut back by 2 bases and J by 6 bases. This CDR3 spans 14 amino acids. Input material: peripheral blood. The TCR was taken from a human donor in a cohort sampled during active COVID-19. The rearrangement uses TRBV7-2 and TRBJ2-7; 7 nucleotides align to TRBD1. The CDR3 DNA reads TGTGCCAGCAGCTTAAGAGGGGGCGCGTTCGAGCAGTACTTC. This encodes CASSLRGGAFEQYF.